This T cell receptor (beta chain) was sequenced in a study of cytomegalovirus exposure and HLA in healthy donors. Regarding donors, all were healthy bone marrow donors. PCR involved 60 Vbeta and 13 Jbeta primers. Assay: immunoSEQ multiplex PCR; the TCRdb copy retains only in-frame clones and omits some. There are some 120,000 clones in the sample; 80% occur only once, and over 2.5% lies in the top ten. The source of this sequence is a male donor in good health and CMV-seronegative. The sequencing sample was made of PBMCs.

The CDR3 nucleotides are TGTGCCAGCAGCCCTGCTGGGTCGAGACAGGGTACGGAGACCCAGTACTTC. It yields the protein CASSPAGSRQGTETQYF. V and J are TRBV9 and TRBJ2-5; 7 nucleotides agree with TRBD1. The J segment lost 5 bases and the V segment lost 4 bases, leaving 17 bases of the junction unmatched. In germline, CDR1 is SGDLS, CDR2 YYNGEE. This CDR3 spans 17 amino acids.